This T cell receptor beta chain was sequenced for a study of shared clonotypes between healthy human individuals. General study findings and limits: Sorted-subset sequencing was shown by rarefaction to be incomplete despite large depth. The researchers took only blood, and tissue repertoires probably look different. Only a few donors were included, so the genetic and exposure-history diversity represented was limited.

Concerning this clone: Its cognate antigen is unknown. Other DNA sequences in this specimen translate into the identical CDR3.

The CD4+ fraction was divided into a CD45RA+ naive subset and a CD45RA-negative memory subset. The data were produced by immunoSEQ multiplex PCR, yet TCRdb's version contains in-frame clones alone and is incomplete. Among roughly 2.5 million clones listed, approximately 94% were seen once. From germline, CDR1 is MNHNS and CDR2 SASEGT. There are 13 residues in the CDR3. V was cut by 4 bases and J by 5 bases, with 11 bases left in between. This chain links TRBV6-1 with TRBJ2-5; possible D gene TRBD1, 6 bases. Sequencing used naive CD4+ T cells sorted from blood. Subset described: CD45RA+ positively selected. This TCR derives from a man aged 18 to 30 in good health. CDR3 amino acids: CASSATGLETQYF. CDR3 bases: TGTGCCAGCAGTGCAACAGGGTTGGAGACCCAGTACTTC.